These 23 T cell receptor beta chains were all obtained from the same sample, sequenced in a study of T cell changes during pregnancy in multiple sclerosis. The data were produced by immunoSEQ multiplex PCR, yet TCRdb's version contains in-frame clones alone and is incomplete. The sample holds tens of thousands of clones; roughly 92% are singletons and the top ten take about 2%. The sample was peripheral blood, taken after pregnancy. All receptors derive from a female donor with multiple sclerosis, enrolled in a pregnancy study.

The chain has TRBV4-3 and TRBJ1-2; 8 bases fit TRBD1. V lost 1 base and J lost 7; bases outside the gene matches: 8. Germline CDR1 reads LGHNA; CDR2 reads YSLEER. This CDR3 spans 15 amino acids. CDR3 sequence (DNA): TGCGCCAGCAGCCAAGCGACAGGGGTTCGGAGTGGCTACACCTTC. It specifies CASSQATGVRSGYTF.

The rearrangement links TRBV6-5 to TRBJ2-5; 9 nucleotides match TRBD1. Trimming at V came to 6 bases and at J to 3 bases, leaving 2 bases not matched to a gene. CDR3 length: 13 amino acids. Germline V CDR1 and CDR2: MNHEY, SVGAGI. The CDR3 loop is CASRQGAKETQYF. The CDR3 region has the DNA TGTGCCAGCAGACAGGGGGCGAAAGAGACCCAGTACTTC.

The chain carries TRBV27 and TRBJ2-7, with 11 bases matching TRBD1. Germline V gene data show CDR1 as MNHEY and CDR2 as SMNVEV (reference sequence). The CDR3 is made up of 15 amino acids. Trimming at V came to 6 bases and at J to 3 bases, leaving 7 bases not matched to a gene. For the CDR3, the DNA is TGTGCCAGCAGCGACCCGGGACAGGGGGACTACGAGCAGTACTTC. Residues: CASSDPGQGDYEQYF.

This chain connects TRBV2 to TRBJ2-5; TRBD1 might be the D (5 bases). Trimming stripped 8 bases from V and 1 base from J, with 11 bases between. Looked up from germline, CDR1 is SNHLY and CDR2 is FYNNEI. This CDR3 contains 13 residues. The CDR3 nucleotides read TGTGCCAGCCTACAGGATGGCCAAGAGACCCAGTACTTC. Amino acids: CASLQDGQETQYF.

This rearrangement joins TRBV9 to TRBJ1-1; weak D call: TRBD1 (5 bases). The germline gives CDR1 SGDLS, CDR2 YYNGEE. CDR3 length equals 14 residues. With 0 bases removed from V and 4 bases from J, the gap between germline ends came to 10 bases. CDR3: CASSVDQGPTEAFF. In nucleotides, the CDR3 is TGTGCCAGCAGCGTAGATCAGGGCCCCACTGAAGCTTTCTTT.

This clone came up a few times. The chain uses TRBV19 and TRBJ2-2, with TRBD1 matching over 7 bases. CDR1 is LNHDA and CDR2 is SQIVND in the germline V gene (reference sequence). The CDR3 contains 17 residues. Trimming took 4 bases from V and 3 from J; bases not matched to a gene: 11. The CDR3 protein is CASSNGAGTADTGELFF. For the CDR3, the DNA is TGTGCCAGTAGTAATGGGGCCGGGACAGCCGACACCGGGGAGCTGTTTTTT.

This clone appeared once. The rearrangement joins TRBV29-1 to TRBJ2-2; tentative D call: TRBD2 (6 bases). The V end was cut by 6 bases, the J end by 3 bases, with 14 bases between. Germline CDR1 and CDR2: SQVTM and ANQGSEA. The CDR3 spans 14 residues. CDR3 DNA sequence: TGCAGCGTCGGCGGACGGGAGTACACCGGGGAGCTGTTTTTT. Translation: CSVGGREYTGELFF.

V usage is TRBV19 and J usage is TRBJ2-2; possible D gene TRBD2, 6 bases. V was trimmed by 3 bases and J by 5 bases, leaving 7 bases between them. Germline V gene lookup returns CDR1 LNHDA and CDR2 SQIVND (reference sequence). The CDR3 is made up of 13 amino acids. The CDR3 region is CASSMEGTGELFF. DNA of the CDR3: TGTGCCAGTAGTATGGAGGGAACCGGGGAGCTGTTTTTT.

J is TRBJ1-2 and V is TRBV10-3; 8 positions agree with TRBD1. The CDR3 loop spans 14 amino acids. V lost 8 bases and J lost 2; bases outside the gene matches: 7. Germline CDR1 ENHRY, CDR2 SYGVKD. DNA for the CDR3: TGTGCCATCCGCGGAGGACAGGGAAACTATGGCTACACCTTC. Translating it yields CAIRGGQGNYGYTF.

The chain couples TRBV9 to TRBJ2-1, with TRBD2 identical over 12 bases. Trimming removed 1 base from V and 7 bases from J; junction bases left unmatched: 3. CDR3 length: 15 amino acids. Germline CDR1 SGDLS, CDR2 YYNGEE. The CDR3 loop is CASSVLAGGHNEQFF. In nucleotides, the CDR3 is TGTGCCAGCAGCGTACTAGCGGGAGGGCATAATGAGCAGTTCTTC.

The chain employs TRBV19 and TRBJ1-1, with D possibly matching TRBD1 (6 bases). V was shortened by 0 bases and J by 6 bases, with 14 bases between the two germline ends. The CDR3 is 15 residues long. CDR1 is LNHDA, CDR2 SQIVND, per germline (reference sequence). CDR3 sequence (DNA): TGTGCCAGTAGTATAGAAACAGGGTTGGTAGCTGAAGCTTTCTTT. Its translation is CASSIETGLVAEAFF.

This clone was counted only a few times. V and J are TRBV27 and TRBJ2-1; D might be TRBD2 (6 bases). The V end lost 3 bases, the J end lost 1 base, and 10 bases lay between the germline ends. CDR3 length equals 15 residues. The V gene's germline CDR1 is MNHEY and CDR2 SMNVEV (reference sequence). The CDR3 sequence: CASSLMRESYNEQFF. DNA for the CDR3: TGTGCCAGCAGTTTGATGCGGGAATCCTACAATGAGCAGTTCTTC.

This clone showed up just once. The rearrangement joins TRBV27 to TRBJ1-2; TRBD1 matches at 10 bases. The CDR3 sequence is 13 residues long. CDR1 is MNHEY and CDR2 is SMNVEV in the germline V gene (reference sequence). Losses at the gene ends were 4 bases for V and 6 bases for J; bases not matched to a gene: 2. The CDR3 loop reads CASSSDRGHGYTF. DNA for the CDR3: TGTGCCAGCAGTTCTGACAGGGGGCATGGCTACACCTTC.

The chain uses TRBV28 and TRBJ2-6; D call uncertain. V lost 6 bases and J 1 base, leaving 16 bases between the germline ends. The CDR3 loop spans 17 amino acids. CDR1 MDHEN and CDR2 SYDVKM come from the germline V gene. This chain's CDR3 is CASSPNEWASGANVLTF. The CDR3 DNA reads TGTGCCAGCAGCCCAAACGAGTGGGCTTCTGGGGCCAACGTCCTGACTTTC.

This chain uses TRBV4-3 with TRBJ1-5; the D gene is possibly TRBD1 (6 bases). With 1 base removed from V and 10 bases from J, the gap between germline ends came to 20 bases. The germline gives CDR1 LGHNA, CDR2 YSLEER. This CDR3 is built from 16 residues. Here the CDR3 reads CASSQVWGLGAQPQHF. In DNA form, the CDR3 reads TGCGCCAGCAGCCAAGTGTGGGGCTTGGGGGCCCAACCCCAGCATTTT.

The V and J genes are TRBV11-2 and TRBJ2-2; a weak D match, TRBD2 (6 bases). CDR3 length equals 13 residues. V lost 1 base and J lost 8, with 8 bases in between. Germline-derived CDR1 and CDR2 are SGHAT and FQNNGV. The CDR3 bases are TGTGCCAGCAGCTTAGGGGGGGTGGGGGAGCTGTTTTTT. Its translation: CASSLGGVGELFF.

The genes are TRBV7-9 and TRBJ1-1; unclear D gene. Deletions cut 1 base from V and 7 bases from J, with 10 bases between. This CDR3 is built from 13 residues. Germline-derived CDR1 and CDR2 are SEHNR and FQNEAQ (reference sequence). The CDR3 bases are TGTGCCAGCAGCTTAGGAGGATACGGTGAAGCTTTCTTT. Amino acid sequence: CASSLGGYGEAFF.

On this clone itself: Sequence at one end of the junction differs from germline and may be a read error. The genes are TRBV30 and TRBJ1-5; no clear D. The CDR3 runs 13 residues. The germline V gene has CDR1 GTSNPN and CDR2 SVGIG (reference sequence). DNA of the CDR3: TGTGCCTGGAGTACCTTGGGCAACCAGCCCCAGCATTTT. It yields the protein CAWSTLGNQPQHF.

The CDR3 here is CASSSFQGGNEKLFF. The CDR3 DNA follows: TGTGCCAGCAGCTCTTTTCAGGGTGGTAATGAAAAACTGTTTTTT. This sequence joins TRBV11-2 and TRBJ1-4; perhaps TRBD1 as D (5 bases). The CDR3 is 15 amino acids. The germline gives CDR1 SGHAT, CDR2 FQNNGV. The V gene lost 4 bases and the J gene lost 4 bases, with 13 bases spanning the gap.

The V and J genes are TRBV18 and TRBJ1-2; D is unresolved. This CDR3 is 14 amino acids long. With 0 bases removed from V and 4 bases from J, the gap between germline ends came to 9 bases. CDR1 and CDR2 from the germline V gene are KGHSH and LQKENI. CDR3 sequence: CASSPPGRGYGYTF. CDR3 coding DNA: TGTGCCAGCTCACCACCGGGTCGAGGCTATGGCTACACCTTC.

The rearrangement joins TRBV7-2 to TRBJ1-1, with 7 positions matching TRBD1. Trimming removed 5 bases from V and 3 bases from J; junction bases left unmatched: 9. Germline loops: CDR1 SGHTA, CDR2 FQGNSA. This CDR3 has 15 residues. The CDR3 here is CASSARTGDDTEAFF. CDR3 sequence (DNA): TGTGCCAGCAGCGCCAGGACAGGAGACGACACTGAAGCTTTCTTT.

This chain connects TRBV9 to TRBJ1-2; weak D call: TRBD1 (6 bases). The CDR3 extends over 12 amino acids. Germline V gene lookup returns CDR1 SGDLS and CDR2 YYNGEE. Trimming pared 3 bases from V and 8 bases from J, leaving 11 bases between. The CDR3 bases are TGTGCCAGCAGCGCACAGGGAAGCGGCTACACCTTC. Translated, it gives CASSAQGSGYTF.

This chain uses TRBV19 with TRBJ2-3, with 7 bases aligning to TRBD2. With V trimmed by 6 bases and J by 0 bases, 3 bases remained unmatched. Looked up from germline, CDR1 is LNHDA and CDR2 is SQIVND (reference sequence). This CDR3 has 14 amino acids. Here the CDR3 reads CASRAGLSTDTQYF. In DNA form, the CDR3 reads TGTGCCAGTAGAGCGGGACTGAGCACAGATACGCAGTATTTT. The variable domain in full, with the rest retrieved from reference TRBV19 and TRBJ2-3, is DGGITQSPKYLFRKEGQNVTLSCEQNLNHDAMYWYRQDPGQGLRLIYYSQIVNDFQKGDIAEGYSVSREKKESFPLTVTSAQKNPTAFYLCASRAGLSTDTQYFGPGTRLTVL.